These 11 T cell receptor beta chains were sequenced from one sample in a study of a mutant IDH1 vaccine in newly diagnosed glioma. Their antigen targets remain unknown. Some clones are missing from TCRdb's copy, which holds only in-frame ones; the method was immunoSEQ multiplex PCR. This table holds 45,000 to 60,000 clones, around 78% found once. Time point defined: week 5, during vaccination. Topical imiquimod accompanied each vaccine dose, which consisted of 300 ug of mutant IDH1 20-mer peptide. Specimen: PBMCs, collected from a glioma patient whose treatment included an IDH1 peptide vaccine. The origin of the receptors is a man aged 50 to 60 with glioma.

The genes are TRBV5-5 and TRBJ1-2; weak D call: TRBD1 (5 bases). V gave up 3 bases and J gave up 2 bases, with 11 bases separating them. This CDR3 region has 14 residues. CDR1 is SGHKS, CDR2 YYEKEE, per germline (reference sequence). The CDR3 DNA reads as TGTGCCAGCAGCTGGGACGCTCAAAACTATGGCTACACCTTC. Translation gives CASSWDAQNYGYTF.

This clone showed up just once. The gene calls are TRBV6-5 and TRBJ1-2; D possibly corresponds to TRBD1 (6 bases). Germline-derived CDR1 and CDR2 are MNHEY and SVGAGI. Trimming stripped 6 bases from V and 6 bases from J, with 8 bases between. The CDR3 extends over 11 amino acids. The CDR3 DNA reads TGTGCCAGCAGGGGGGCCGATGGCTACACCTTC. Protein product: CASRGADGYTF.

The V and J genes are TRBV7-2 and TRBJ2-7, with 9 bases that match TRBD2. The CDR3 totals 14 residues. The junction had 9 bases not matched to a gene; V was cut back by 6 bases and J by 6 bases. Per germline, CDR1 SGHTA and CDR2 FQGNSA. CDR3 nucleotide sequence: TGTGCCAGCAGTCAAAGCGGGGGGCGAGGCGAGCAGTACTTC. Translation gives CASSQSGGRGEQYF.

The chain employs TRBV7-9 and TRBJ2-1, with 11 bases aligning to TRBD2. Germline CDR1 and CDR2: SEHNR and FQNEAQ (reference sequence). Losses at the gene ends were 4 bases for V and 3 bases for J; bases not matched to a gene: 5. The CDR3 runs 16 residues. The CDR3 region is CASSSITSGGYNEQFF. The DNA of the CDR3 is TGTGCCAGCAGCTCAATTACTAGCGGGGGCTACAATGAGCAGTTCTTC.

This clone was seen only a few times. V is TRBV6-6 and J is TRBJ1-5; D is unclear. The V end was cut by 5 bases, the J end by 4 bases, with 12 bases between. In germline, CDR1 is MNHNY, CDR2 SVGAGI (reference sequence). This CDR3 is built from 14 residues. CDR3: CASSGDFGNQPQHF. CDR3 DNA sequence: TGTGCCAGCAGTGGGGATTTTGGTAATCAGCCCCAGCATTTT.

The J gene is TRBJ2-1, the V gene TRBV4-3; the D is unclear. CDR3 size: 15 residues. Germline CDR1 and CDR2: LGHNA and YSLEER. Trimming removed 4 bases at V and 1 base at J, with 11 bases between. CDR3 DNA sequence: TGCGCCAGCAGCCCGAGGCCTGTTTCCTACAATGAGCAGTTCTTC. Its translation: CASSPRPVSYNEQFF.

This chain joins TRBV13 and TRBJ1-3; D possibly corresponds to TRBD1 (5 bases). The CDR3 runs to 16 residues. Trimming cost V 2 bases and J 0 bases, with 11 bases left between them. Germline V gene lookup returns CDR1 PRHDT and CDR2 FYEKMQ (reference sequence). The CDR3 bases are TGTGCCAGCAGCTTACTGGGGCGCCGCTCTGGAAACACCATATATTTT. Amino acid sequence: CASSLLGRRSGNTIYF.

This clone was recorded a few times. The chain has TRBV6-5 and TRBJ2-7; D uncertain. Germline lookup yields CDR1 MNHEY and CDR2 SVGAGI. Trimming left V 0 bases short and J 2 bases short, with 8 bases between. The CDR3 contains 14 residues. In DNA form, the CDR3 reads TGTGCCAGCAGTTACTCTGGAGTGGCCTACGAGCAGTACTTC. This gives the protein CASSYSGVAYEQYF.

This sequence joins TRBV29-1 and TRBJ2-1, with a possible D match to TRBD1 (5 bases). The CDR3 covers 14 residues. Germline CDR1 reads SQVTM; CDR2 reads ANQGSEA. Trimming removed 8 bases from V and 6 bases from J, with 20 bases in between. The DNA of the CDR3 is TGCAGCTCGACGTACAGGAGAAAGGGCAATGAGCAGTTCTTC. Encoded protein: CSSTYRRKGNEQFF.

This chain joins TRBV9 and TRBJ1-2; the D is unclear. Germline CDR1 is SGDLS and CDR2 is YYNGEE. The CDR3 covers 13 residues. V gave up 0 bases and J gave up 8 bases, with 11 bases separating them. The CDR3 bases are TGTGCCAGCAGCGTAGTTACAGAGGGAGGCTACACCTTC. Protein sequence: CASSVVTEGGYTF. The full variable domain, rest sourced from reference TRBV9 and TRBJ1-2, is DSGVTQTPKHLITATGQRVTLRCSPRSGDLSVYWYQQSLDQGLQFLIQYYNGEERAKGNILERFSAQQFPDLHSELNLSSLELGDSALYFCASSVVTEGGYTFGSGTRLTVV.

The rearrangement links TRBV5-5 to TRBJ2-3; no firm D call. Trimming pared 5 bases from V and 0 bases from J, leaving 10 bases between. Germline CDR1 SGHKS, CDR2 YYEKEE (reference sequence). The CDR3 is 14 residues long. This CDR3 reads CASSYGVSTDTQYF. The CDR3 DNA reads as TGTGCCAGCAGTTATGGGGTTAGCACAGATACGCAGTATTTT.